Below are 23 T cell receptor beta chains sequenced from a single sample in a study of cytomegalovirus exposure and HLA in healthy donors. 13 Jbeta primers and 60 Vbeta primers were used for the PCR. TCRdb's table, derived via immunoSEQ multiplex PCR, lists solely in-frame clones and lacks some. The profile covers approximately 100,000 clones, with 60% to 85% appearing a single time and 16% taken by the ten largest. The sample was PBMCs. The receptors were gathered from a man aged 60 to 69 in good health and CMV-seropositive.

The V and J genes are TRBV11-2 and TRBJ2-1; TRBD2 agrees at 11 bases. J gave up 1 base and V 0 bases, and 2 bases lay outside the gene matches. Germline lookup yields CDR1 SGHAT and CDR2 FQNNGV. The CDR3 spans 17 residues. This chain's CDR3 is CASSLDRLAGSYNEQFF. CDR3 nucleotides: TGTGCCAGCAGCTTAGACCGACTAGCGGGATCCTACAATGAGCAGTTCTTC.

The rearrangement links TRBV7-9 to TRBJ2-5, with TRBD2 matching 9 bases. Germline values: CDR1 SEHNR, CDR2 FQNEAQ (reference sequence). V lost 2 bases and J lost 3; bases outside the gene matches: 4. The CDR3 spans 15 residues. Here the CDR3 DNA reads TGTGCCAGCAGCTTACCGACTAGCGGCAAAGAGACCCAGTACTTC. This gives the protein CASSLPTSGKETQYF.

The rearrangement joins TRBV5-1 to TRBJ2-5; possible D gene TRBD1, 5 bases. The V gene lost 0 bases and the J gene lost 5 bases, with 14 bases spanning the gap. The CDR3 is 15 amino acids. From germline, CDR1 is SGHRS and CDR2 YFSETQ. CDR3 DNA: TGCGCCAGCAGCTTGGCGCCAGGGATTTGGGAGACCCAGTACTTC. This encodes CASSLAPGIWETQYF. Full variable domain (remainder filled in from reference TRBV5-1 and TRBJ2-5): KAGVTQTPRYLIKTRGQQVTLSCSPISGHRSVSWYQQTPGQGLQFLFEYFSETQRNKGNFPGRFSGRQFSNSRSEMNVSTLELGDSALYLCASSLAPGIWETQYFGPGTRLLVL.

This rearrangement joins TRBV27 to TRBJ2-7; TRBD1 might be the D (5 bases). Trimming took 5 bases from V and 2 from J, leaving 16 bases between them. Germline-derived CDR1 and CDR2 are MNHEY and SMNVEV (reference sequence). The CDR3 extends over 15 amino acids. CDR3: CASSPYPRGTYEQYF. In DNA form, the CDR3 reads TGTGCCAGCAGTCCGTACCCTAGGGGAACCTACGAGCAGTACTTC.

The CDR3 DNA sequence: TGTGCCAGCAGCAGACTGCTAGGCAACCTGAACACCGGGGAGCTGTTTTTT. Translated: CASSRLLGNLNTGELFF. V usage is TRBV5-6 and J usage is TRBJ2-2; D unclear. The CDR3 runs 17 residues. Per germline, CDR1 SGHDT and CDR2 YYEEEE. V was cut by 4 bases and J by 1 base, with 17 bases left in between.

This chain links TRBV27 with TRBJ2-7; a weak D match, TRBD2 (6 bases). V gave up 5 bases and J gave up 4 bases, with 24 bases separating them. The CDR3 has 17 amino acids. The V gene's germline CDR1 is MNHEY and CDR2 SMNVEV (reference sequence). CDR3 in DNA: TGTGCCAGCAGTGCTCCCCGGGCCGGGCTAGCGTTATACGAGCAGTACTTC. Amino acids: CASSAPRAGLALYEQYF.

The chain recombines TRBV6-6 with TRBJ2-5, with D perhaps TRBD2 (6 bases). CDR1 is MNHNY and CDR2 is SVGAGI in the germline V gene (reference sequence). Trimming took off 5 bases at V and 4 bases at J, with 14 bases between the two ends. There are 14 residues in the CDR3. The CDR3 sequence is CASSDPGVRETQYF. For the CDR3, the DNA is TGTGCCAGCAGTGACCCGGGGGTTCGAGAGACCCAGTACTTC.

The CDR3 sequence: CATSRDGQGEGNTIYF. CDR3 DNA: TGTGCCACCAGCAGAGATGGACAGGGGGAAGGAAACACCATATATTTT. V usage is TRBV15 and J usage is TRBJ1-3; TRBD1 agrees at 10 bases. CDR3 length: 16 residues. Looked up from germline, CDR1 is LNHNV and CDR2 is YYDKDF (reference sequence). V lost 0 bases to trimming and J lost 4 bases; unmatched junction nucleotides: 3.

This chain joins TRBV28 and TRBJ1-4; D unclear. The CDR3 consists of 16 residues. Germline V gene data show CDR1 as MDHEN and CDR2 as SYDVKM. V lost 3 bases and J 0 bases, leaving 11 bases between the germline ends. The CDR3 coding sequence is TGTGCCAGCAGTTTTCCTGGCTCGACAACTAATGAAAAACTGTTTTTT. Residues: CASSFPGSTTNEKLFF. The full variable domain, completed using reference TRBV28 and TRBJ1-4, is DVKVTQSSRYLVKRTGEKVFLECVQDMDHENMFWYRQDPGLGLRLIYFSYDVKMKEKGDIPEGYSVSREKKERFSLILESASTNQTSMYLCASSFPGSTTNEKLFFGSGTQLSVL.

V gene TRBV9 combines with J gene TRBJ2-5; D is perhaps TRBD2 (7 bases). The V gene lost 4 bases and the J gene lost 7 bases, with 23 bases spanning the gap. Germline V CDR1 and CDR2: SGDLS, YYNGEE. This CDR3 has 16 amino acids. The CDR3 DNA reads as TGTGCCAGCAGCCCACGGGGGGCCAGTTCGATTGGGACCCAGTACTTC. Translated: CASSPRGASSIGTQYF.

The chain couples TRBV5-1 to TRBJ2-7; D gene uncertain. V was clipped by 0 bases and J by 2 bases, with 9 bases between them. CDR1 SGHRS and CDR2 YFSETQ come from the germline V gene. The CDR3 runs 14 residues. The CDR3 sequence is CASSLDLPTYEQYF. The CDR3 DNA reads TGCGCCAGCAGCTTGGATCTACCCACCTACGAGCAGTACTTC.

The chain couples TRBV2 to TRBJ1-3; 7 bases are shared with TRBD1. Germline CDR1 SNHLY, CDR2 FYNNEI. CDR3 length equals 16 residues. V shed 5 bases, J shed 3 bases, and the junction held 10 bases outside the gene matches. The CDR3 here is CASSNRDSLRGNTIYF. The CDR3 DNA is TGTGCCAGCAGTAATAGGGACAGTCTCCGTGGAAACACCATATATTTT.

V and J are TRBV4-3 and TRBJ1-3, with a possible D match to TRBD1 (6 bases). The V gene lost 0 bases and the J gene lost 0 bases, with 9 bases spanning the gap. Germline CDR1 reads LGHNA; CDR2 reads YSLEER. The CDR3 totals 16 residues. The CDR3 here is CASSQDWTVSGNTIYF. DNA of the CDR3: TGCGCCAGCAGCCAAGATTGGACAGTCTCTGGAAACACCATATATTTT.

The chain is built from TRBV30 and TRBJ1-3, with 7 bases lining up with TRBD1. V trimming: 0 bases; J trimming: 4 bases; junction bases outside the gene matches: 12. The CDR3 totals 17 residues. Germline CDR1 and CDR2: GTSNPN and SVGIG (reference sequence). As DNA, the CDR3 is TGTGCCTGGAGTGTACTTTCAAGACAGGGTTGGGGAAACACCATATATTTT. Translation gives CAWSVLSRQGWGNTIYF.

The chain couples TRBV5-6 to TRBJ1-1, with TRBD1 identical over 9 bases. In germline, CDR1 is SGHDT, CDR2 YYEEEE. The V gene end was trimmed by 4 bases and the J gene end by 0 bases; junction bases not matched to a gene: 7. This CDR3 is 16 amino acids long. CDR3 sequence: CASSLGQGTMNTEAFF. The CDR3 DNA sequence: TGTGCCAGCAGCCTAGGACAGGGGACCATGAACACTGAAGCTTTCTTT.

The chain employs TRBV9 and TRBJ2-2; no clear D gene. This CDR3 has 13 residues. Germline assignment: CDR1 SGDLS and CDR2 YYNGEE. The ends were cut back, 4 bases at V and 5 bases at J, with 9 bases in the middle. CDR3: CASSTRHTGELFF. CDR3 nucleotides: TGTGCCAGCAGCACGCGACATACCGGGGAGCTGTTTTTT.

V usage is TRBV28 and J usage is TRBJ2-7; D might be TRBD2 (5 bases). The germline V and J ends were trimmed by 4 bases and 6 bases, with 13 bases remaining between them. The CDR3 length is 13 residues. Germline assignment: CDR1 MDHEN and CDR2 SYDVKM. The CDR3 sequence is CASSWPGKGEQYF. For the CDR3, the DNA is TGTGCCAGCAGTTGGCCGGGGAAGGGCGAGCAGTACTTC.

This clone was counted between two and nine times. CDR3 in amino acids: CASSSGGLSGNTIYF. CDR3 coding DNA: TGTGCCAGCAGCTCGGGAGGACTCTCTGGAAACACCATATATTTT. The rearrangement uses TRBV6-6 and TRBJ1-3; D is unclear. This CDR3 region has 15 residues. Trimming cost V 6 bases and J 0 bases, with 12 bases left between them. CDR1 and CDR2 (germline): MNHNY, SVGAGI (reference sequence).

This clone was found once. V usage is TRBV7-9 and J usage is TRBJ2-1, with 7 nucleotides matching TRBD2. The CDR3 contains 14 residues. Germline-derived CDR1 and CDR2 are SEHNR and FQNEAQ (reference sequence). V lost 7 bases to trimming and J lost 4 bases; unmatched junction nucleotides: 7. The CDR3 is CASTNRGGYNEQFF. The DNA for the CDR3 is TGTGCCAGCACCAACCGCGGGGGTTACAATGAGCAGTTCTTC.

The V gene is TRBV5-1, the J gene TRBJ2-3; D perhaps matches TRBD2 (7 bases). This CDR3 has 15 amino acids. Germline CDR1 reads SGHRS; CDR2 reads YFSETQ. With 3 bases removed from V and 2 bases from J, the gap between germline ends came to 13 bases. CDR3 in amino acids: CASSWEGGPTDTQYF. In nucleotides, the CDR3 is TGCGCCAGCAGCTGGGAGGGGGGCCCCACAGATACGCAGTATTTT.

V and J are TRBV19 and TRBJ2-5; D is unresolved. The CDR3 runs to 19 residues. The V gene's germline CDR1 is LNHDA and CDR2 SQIVND (reference sequence). Trimming took off 0 bases at V and 4 bases at J, with 24 bases between the two ends. CDR3 coding DNA: TGTGCCAGTAGTATAGAGGCCCCTAAGGAGCCTATTCGAGGAGAGACCCAGTACTTC. It encodes CASSIEAPKEPIRGETQYF.

The chain has TRBV29-1 and TRBJ2-1; tentative D call: TRBD1 (6 bases). Trimming removed 4 bases at V and 1 base at J, with 17 bases between. This CDR3 is built from 16 residues. Germline V gene lookup returns CDR1 SQVTM and CDR2 ANQGSEA. Here the CDR3 reads CSVVGVTGMSYNEQFF. The CDR3 nucleotides are TGCAGCGTTGTCGGGGTTACAGGGATGTCCTACAATGAGCAGTTCTTC.

Comment on this clone: The CDR3 ends on some other residue instead of the conserved phenylalanine or tryptophan, so this is likely a read error. The V and J genes are TRBV29-1 and TRBJ2-7; possibly TRBD1 for D (6 bases). Trimming shortened V by 7 bases and J by 3 bases, and 10 bases separated the two germline ends. The CDR3 runs to 11 residues. The germline V gene has CDR1 SQVTM and CDR2 ANQGSEA. CDR3 region: CSARTDYEQYL. Here the CDR3 DNA reads TGCAGCGCCCGGACAGACTACGAGCAGTACCTC.